The 22 T cell receptor beta chains below all came from one sample that was sequenced in a study of response to subunit inactivated influenza vaccine. TCRdb processed the RT-PCR reads anew with MiXCR; each CDR3 protein has one entry. The sample has 530,000 or so distinct CDR3 sequences, 12% to 15% seen once; the top ten hold roughly 10%. This material consisted of PBMCs from blood, taken approximately 13 days after vaccination. The receptor set was obtained from a man between 45 and 60 years old who received an inactivated influenza vaccine.

V usage is TRBV14 and J usage is TRBJ2-7; the match to TRBD2 covers 13 bases. This CDR3 contains 18 residues. Trimming removed 2 bases from V and 0 bases from J; junction bases left unmatched: 7. Germline lookup yields CDR1 SGHDN and CDR2 FVKESK. CDR3 nucleotides: TGTGCCAGCAGCCAACGGACTAGCGGGAGTTGGGGCTCCTACGAGCAGTACTTC. Translated, it gives CASSQRTSGSWGSYEQYF.

The rearrangement uses TRBV20-1 and TRBJ1-5; 8 nucleotides match TRBD1. The CDR3 is made up of 14 amino acids. Germline CDR1 and CDR2: DFQATT and SNEGSKA (reference sequence). J gave up 6 bases and V 4 bases, and 8 bases lay outside the gene matches. The CDR3 loop is CSANRGGLGQPQHF. CDR3 nucleotides: TGCAGTGCTAACAGGGGGGGGTTAGGTCAGCCCCAGCATTTT.

This sequence joins TRBV5-1 and TRBJ2-3; D is undetermined. The germline CDR1 and CDR2 sequences are SGHRS and YFSETQ. CDR3 size: 15 residues. Trimming removed 0 bases at V and 0 bases at J, with 8 bases between. This CDR3 is CASSLGSASTDTQYF. The CDR3 nucleotides read TGCGCCAGCAGCTTGGGCTCCGCTAGCACAGATACGCAGTATTTT.

This chain links TRBV11-2 with TRBJ2-1; no clear D gene. The CDR3 runs to 16 residues. Germline V CDR1 and CDR2: SGHAT, FQNNGV. The ends were cut back, 0 bases at V and 0 bases at J, with 9 bases in the middle. The CDR3: CASSLDWLSSYNEQFF. The DNA of the CDR3 is TGTGCCAGCAGCTTAGATTGGCTAAGCTCCTACAATGAGCAGTTCTTC.

This clonotype was counted between two and nine times. V gene TRBV18 combines with J gene TRBJ2-2, with D unresolved. The CDR3 totals 19 residues. Germline CDR1 is KGHSH and CDR2 is LQKENI. Trimming took 2 bases from V and 1 from J, leaving 20 bases between them. The CDR3 DNA reads TGTGCCAGCTCACCAATTGGAAAGTTTCCAGTAGGGAACACCGGGGAGCTGTTTTTT. Translation: CASSPIGKFPVGNTGELFF.

There are a few counts of this clonotype. V and J are TRBV4-1 and TRBJ1-4; 7 bases map to TRBD1. The germline V gene encodes CDR1 MGHRA and CDR2 YSYEKL. V shed 4 bases, J shed 2 bases, and the junction held 7 bases outside the gene matches. The CDR3 is 16 amino acids. The CDR3 protein is CASSRDRVVTNEKLFF. CDR3 nucleotide sequence: TGCGCCAGCAGCCGAGACAGGGTAGTTACTAATGAAAAACTGTTTTTT.

This rearrangement joins TRBV28 to TRBJ2-3, with 11 positions matching TRBD2. The CDR3 extends over 17 amino acids. V was clipped by 3 bases and J by 4 bases; unmatched bases: 9. Germline V CDR1 and CDR2: MDHEN, SYDVKM. The CDR3 DNA follows: TGTGCCAGCAGTTTCGGGATACTAGCGGGAGTAGCAGATACGCAGTATTTT. Translation: CASSFGILAGVADTQYF.

This clonotype was seen only a few times. The chain is built from TRBV6-4 and TRBJ2-1; perhaps TRBD2 as D (5 bases). V was cut by 0 bases and J by 8 bases, with 11 bases left in between. The CDR3 has 14 residues. From germline, CDR1 is MRHNA and CDR2 SNTAGT. CDR3 DNA sequence: TGTGCCAGCAGTGACTCTGCGGGCATTCATGAGCAGTTCTTC. Translating gives CASSDSAGIHEQFF.

This chain connects TRBV25-1 to TRBJ2-1; 7 nucleotides align to TRBD1. Germline CDR1 MGHDK, CDR2 SYGVNS. The junction had 9 bases not matched to a gene; V was cut back by 4 bases and J by 6 bases. There are 15 residues in the CDR3. CDR3: CASSAYTGAGNEQFF. CDR3 nucleotides: TGTGCCAGCAGTGCTTATACAGGGGCGGGCAATGAGCAGTTCTTC.

In its sample, this clonotype was seen many times. J is TRBJ2-1 and V is TRBV11-2; D is possibly TRBD2 (5 bases). Trimming pared 4 bases from V and 7 bases from J, leaving 26 bases between. Germline V gene data show CDR1 as SGHAT and CDR2 as FQNNGV. The CDR3 runs 18 residues. CDR3 sequence reads: CASSSKGRGSNNQNEQFF. The CDR3 bases are TGTGCCAGCAGCTCAAAGGGCCGGGGTAGCAATAATCAAAATGAGCAGTTCTTC.

This clonotype has at least ten counts. The rearrangement links TRBV24-1 to TRBJ2-1, with TRBD1 matching over 7 bases. Germline trimming cut 5 bases from V and 8 bases from J; bases unmatched to any gene: 5. The CDR3 length is 13 residues. From germline, CDR1 is KGHDR and CDR2 SFDVKD. The CDR3 DNA follows: TGTGCCACCAGTGCGACAGGGTCGGATGAGCAGTTCTTC. Residues: CATSATGSDEQFF.

The chain couples TRBV4-3 to TRBJ2-1; perhaps TRBD2 as D (6 bases). The V and J ends lost 2 bases and 10 bases respectively, with 18 bases between them. This CDR3 region has 15 residues. The V gene's germline CDR1 is LGHNA and CDR2 YSLEER. CDR3 amino acids: CASSQRRDFRNEQFF. CDR3 nucleotides: TGCGCCAGCAGCCAAAGGCGGGACTTTAGGAACGAGCAGTTCTTC.

This clonotype came up once. This chain joins TRBV5-6 and TRBJ2-2; D is perhaps TRBD2 (6 bases). V lost 4 bases, J lost 5 bases, and 18 bases lay in between. Germline-derived CDR1 and CDR2 are SGHDT and YYEEEE. The CDR3 loop spans 16 amino acids. CDR3 protein: CASSQQGTYLTGELFF. CDR3 DNA: TGTGCCAGCAGCCAACAAGGGACTTACTTAACCGGGGAGCTGTTTTTT.

This clonotype showed up many times. The genes are TRBV5-1 and TRBJ2-7; D remains unclear. This CDR3 is built from 14 residues. The V end lost 5 bases, the J end lost 10 bases, and 22 bases lay between the germline ends. In germline, CDR1 is SGHRS, CDR2 YFSETQ. The CDR3 coding sequence is TGCGCCAGCAGTCAAGGCAGTGGGTTGCCTGATCAGTACTTC. Protein sequence: CASSQGSGLPDQYF.

This clonotype has more than one count but fewer than ten. The rearrangement links TRBV3-1 to TRBJ1-3, with D possibly TRBD1 on 5 matching bases. Germline V gene lookup returns CDR1 LGHDT and CDR2 YNNKEL (reference sequence). V gave up 7 bases and J gave up 1 base, with 17 bases separating them. CDR3 length equals 16 residues. CDR3: CASISGPGPSGNTIYF. CDR3 sequence (DNA): TGTGCCAGCATCTCCGGTCCGGGACCTTCTGGAAACACCATATATTTT.

This clonotype has only a few counts. The rearrangement uses TRBV12-3 or TRBV12-4 and TRBJ1-5; maybe TRBD1 (5 bases). This CDR3 is built from 13 residues. The V and J ends lost 3 bases and 4 bases respectively, with 7 bases between them. CDR3 coding DNA: TGTGCCAGCAGTTTGACAGAAAATCAGCCCCAGCATTTT. Translating it yields CASSLTENQPQHF.

This clonotype was counted at least ten times. The J gene is TRBJ2-3, the V gene TRBV4-1; D is possibly TRBD1 or TRBD2 (5 bases each). Trimming stripped 4 bases from V and 3 bases from J, with 11 bases between. The CDR3 loop spans 14 amino acids. Germline loops: CDR1 MGHRA, CDR2 YSYEKL. The CDR3: CASSPGQPTDTQYF. Written as DNA, the CDR3 is TGCGCCAGCAGCCCGGGGCAGCCAACAGATACGCAGTATTTT.

This clonotype has a single count. CDR3 in DNA: TGTGCCAGCAGCCCTGCCTCGACTAGGACAGATACGCAGTATTTT. Its translation is CASSPASTRTDTQYF. The chain uses TRBV7-2 and TRBJ2-3, with D perhaps matching TRBD2 (6 bases). There are 15 residues in the CDR3. Germline CDR1 SGHTA, CDR2 FQGNSA. Trimming removed 5 bases at V and 3 bases at J, with 15 bases between. Together with reference TRBV7-2 and TRBJ2-3, the CDR3 gives the full variable domain: GAGVSQSPSNKVTEKGKDVELRCDPISGHTALYWYRQSLGQGLEFLIYFQGNSAPDKSGLPSDRFSAERTGGSVSTLTIQRTQQEDSAVYLCASSPASTRTDTQYFGPGTRLTVL.

This clonotype appeared a few times. V usage is TRBV4-3 and J usage is TRBJ1-5; D ambiguous. The CDR3 covers 16 residues. V dropped 0 bases and J dropped 4 bases, with 13 bases sitting between them. Germline CDR1 reads LGHNA; CDR2 reads YSLEER. The CDR3, as DNA: TGCGCCAGCAGCCAAGATACGGGTAGGGTTAATCAGCCCCAGCATTTT. This translates into CASSQDTGRVNQPQHF.

At least ten counts were recorded for this clonotype. This chain connects TRBV20-1 to TRBJ1-6; a possible D gene is TRBD1 (6 bases). The CDR3 runs 14 residues. Looked up from germline, CDR1 is DFQATT and CDR2 is SNEGSKA (reference sequence). The germline V and J ends were trimmed by 5 bases and 3 bases, with 11 bases remaining between them. The chain's CDR3 is CSAFTGSYNSPLHF. The CDR3 DNA reads as TGCAGTGCTTTTACAGGGAGCTATAATTCACCCCTCCACTTT.

This clonotype was detected many times. DNA for the CDR3: TGCAGTGCTAGAGTGTTAGGGGGCGCCGGCTACACCTTC. This encodes CSARVLGGAGYTF. The chain links TRBV20-1 to TRBJ1-2; TRBD1 matches at 7 bases. The CDR3 covers 13 residues. V trimming: 1 base; J trimming: 8 bases; junction bases outside the gene matches: 7. The germline gives CDR1 DFQATT, CDR2 SNEGSKA (reference sequence).

This clonotype has more than one count but fewer than ten. The chain links TRBV20-1 to TRBJ2-3; TRBD2 is a possible D gene (6 bases). Deletions cut 5 bases from V and 6 bases from J, with 9 bases between. CDR1 and CDR2 from the germline V gene are DFQATT and SNEGSKA (reference sequence). This CDR3 spans 11 amino acids. CDR3 bases: TGCAGTGCTTTACGGGGGGATACGCAGTATTTT. Its protein is CSALRGDTQYF.